This is a list of T cell receptor beta chains from one sample in a study of T-cell memory formation after mild COVID-19. A single record per CDR3 protein comes from TCRdb applying MiXCR to the 5' RACE reads. The data contain about 280,000 distinct CDR3 sequences, roughly 8.2% of them singletons. Sequences were obtained from PBMCs or a T cell subset sorted from them (not recorded which). These receptors were collected from a man aged 18 to 30 who had mild COVID-19 (a few samples of this study predate the infection). Cell type and time point are not known. The CDR3 runs from the conserved cysteine through the conserved F or W. A D gene is named only where the DNA matches it firmly. Size values are once, few and many counts, or a class for expanded clones, and some rows have none.

clone_size | j_call | v_call | d_call | cdr3_aa | cdr3_nt
many | TRBJ1-1 | TRBV29-1 | TRBD1 | CSAPGQGMNTEAFF | TGCAGCGCCCCGGGACAGGGAATGAACACTGAAGCTTTCTTT
few | TRBJ2-6 | TRBV4-3 | TRBD1 | CASSQDFQGALGGANVLTF | TGCGCCAGCAGCCAAGATTTCCAGGGGGCTTTAGGTGGGGCCAACGTCCTGACTTTC
many | TRBJ2-3 | TRBV7-2 | TRBD2 | CASSPRGASGVRDTQYF | TGTGCCAGCAGCCCTCGAGGGGCCAGCGGGGTCAGAGATACGCAGTATTTT
- | TRBJ2-5 | TRBV7-9 | - | CASSPRGTQETQYF | TGTGCCAGCAGCCCGAGGGGGACCCAAGAGACCCAGTACTTC
few | TRBJ2-3 | TRBV6-6 | - | CASSPPGPAADTQYF | TGTGCCAGCAGTCCACCGGGGCCGGCGGCAGATACGCAGTATTTT
few | TRBJ2-1 | TRBV30 | - | CAWSVGERRYNEQFF | TGTGCCTGGAGTGTTGGGGAACGGAGGTACAATGAGCAGTTCTTC
few | TRBJ2-4 | TRBV6-5 | - | CASSFRRTKNIQYF | TGTGCCAGCAGTTTTAGGCGGACCAAAAACATTCAGTACTTC
- | TRBJ2-3 | TRBV12-3/TRBV12-4 | TRBD2 | CASSLPPEASGVTDTQYF | TGTGCCAGCAGTTTACCCCCGGAGGCTAGCGGGGTCACAGATACGCAGTATTTT
- | TRBJ1-1 | TRBV24-1 | - | CATSDSNTVEAFF | TGTGCCACCAGTGATTCCAACACAGTTGAAGCTTTCTTT
few | TRBJ1-5 | TRBV12-3/TRBV12-4 | - | CASSRFLNQPQHF | TGTGCCAGCAGCCGGTTTTTGAATCAGCCCCAGCATTTT
- | TRBJ2-2 | TRBV6-6 | - | CASSYNVGQTGELFF | TGTGCCAGCAGTTACAATGTCGGACAAACCGGGGAGCTGTTTTTT
- | TRBJ2-1 | TRBV7-2 | - | CASSAVHRVGNEQFF | TGTGCCAGCAGCGCCGTCCATAGGGTCGGGAATGAGCAGTTCTTC
- | TRBJ1-5 | TRBV19 | - | CASSISYQPQHF | TGTGCCAGTAGTATAAGCTATCAGCCCCAGCATTTT
many | TRBJ2-7 | TRBV12-3/TRBV12-4 | - | CASSLRRTLSYEQYF | TGTGCCAGCAGTTTACGACGGACCCTCTCCTACGAGCAGTACTTC
- | TRBJ2-4 | TRBV4-3 | - | CASSQEISENIQYF | TGCGCCAGCAGCCAAGAAATTAGCGAGAACATTCAGTACTTC
few | TRBJ1-2 | TRBV5-1 | - | CASSLRGEWRYGYTF | TGCGCCAGCAGCTTGAGGGGAGAGTGGCGATATGGCTACACCTTC
few | TRBJ2-1 | TRBV6-5 | - | CASRPRVDTYNEQFF | TGTGCCAGCAGGCCCAGGGTCGATACATACAATGAGCAGTTCTTC
few | TRBJ2-3 | TRBV9 | - | CASSVGNSYSTDTQYF | TGTGCCAGCAGCGTAGGGAACAGTTATAGCACAGATACGCAGTATTTT
few | TRBJ1-6 | TRBV18 | - | CASSPLGSSYNSPLHF | TGTGCCAGCTCACCGCTGGGGAGCTCCTATAATTCACCCCTCCACTTT
few | TRBJ1-2 | TRBV7-9 | - | CASSSGPHYGYTF | TGTGCCAGCAGCTCCGGGCCCCACTATGGCTACACCTTC
- | TRBJ1-3 | TRBV12-3/TRBV12-4 | - | CASSPPRLSGNTIYF | TGTGCCAGCAGTCCCCCTCGGCTCTCTGGAAACACCATATATTTT
many | TRBJ1-1 | TRBV5-1 | - | CASSKGHDTEAFF | TGCGCCAGCAGCAAAGGACACGACACTGAAGCTTTCTTT
- | TRBJ2-3 | TRBV9 | - | CASSVDGAGPDTQYF | TGTGCCAGCAGCGTAGACGGGGCAGGACCAGATACGCAGTATTTT
- | TRBJ2-3 | TRBV4-1 | TRBD1 | CASSQRDRGSWADTQYF | TGCGCCAGCAGCCAGAGAGACAGGGGGAGTTGGGCGGATACGCAGTATTTT
many | TRBJ2-3 | TRBV4-2 | TRBD2 | CASSQAGLAPTDTQYF | TGTGCCAGCAGCCAAGCGGGACTAGCCCCCACAGATACGCAGTATTTT
many | TRBJ2-1 | TRBV7-9 | TRBD1 | CASWGQGWYEQFF | TGTGCCAGCTGGGGACAGGGCTGGTATGAGCAGTTCTTC
few | TRBJ1-5 | TRBV7-8 | - | CASNSGPALNPKSQHF | TGTGCCAGCAACTCCGGACCCGCCCTTAATCCAAAGTCCCAGCATTTT
many | TRBJ2-2 | TRBV20-1 | - | CSARPPWNTGELFF | TGCAGTGCTCGACCCCCCTGGAACACCGGGGAGCTGTTTTTT
few | TRBJ2-7 | TRBV15 | - | CATSVRDRRSSYEQYF | TGTGCCACCAGCGTCCGGGACCGACGGAGCTCCTACGAGCAGTACTTC
few | TRBJ2-5 | TRBV6-2/TRBV6-3 | - | CASSFGILLQETQYF | TGTGCCAGCAGTTTCGGGATCCTTCTCCAAGAGACCCAGTACTTC
- | TRBJ2-3 | TRBV5-1 | TRBD1 | CASKRQGHTDTQYF | TGCGCCAGCAAAAGACAGGGACACACAGATACGCAGTATTTT
many | TRBJ1-5 | TRBV12-3/TRBV12-4 | - | CASSWEESNQPQHF | TGTGCCAGCAGCTGGGAGGAGAGCAATCAGCCCCAGCATTTT
- | TRBJ1-2 | TRBV4-1 | - | CASSQDSDLGYTF | TGCGCCAGCAGCCAAGACTCGGACCTGGGCTACACCTTC
many | TRBJ2-5 | TRBV6-5 | TRBD1 | CASSGTGLETQYF | TGTGCCAGCAGTGGGACAGGGCTAGAGACCCAGTACTTC
few | TRBJ1-2 | TRBV5-4 | - | CASSRDHRDYTF | TGTGCCAGCAGCCGTGATCACAGGGACTACACCTTC
many | TRBJ2-1 | TRBV9 | - | CASSGSWGGEQFF | TGTGCCAGCAGCGGTTCGTGGGGAGGTGAGCAGTTCTTC
few | TRBJ2-3 | TRBV20-1 | TRBD2 | CSVMIGDYTDTQYF | TGCAGTGTAATGATAGGGGACTACACAGATACGCAGTATTTT
- | TRBJ2-1 | TRBV5-1 | - | CASSLGVYTYNEQFF | TGCGCCAGCAGCTTGGGGGTCTATACCTACAATGAGCAGTTCTTC
many | TRBJ2-5 | TRBV5-6 | - | CASSDSYQETQYF | TGTGCCAGCAGCGACAGTTACCAAGAGACCCAGTACTTC
- | TRBJ1-2 | TRBV6-4 | - | CASAGQPGTYGYTF | TGTGCCAGCGCCGGACAGCCCGGAACCTATGGCTACACCTTC
- | TRBJ2-1 | TRBV10-3 | TRBD1 | CAISETGGSYNEQFF | TGTGCCATCAGTGAGACAGGGGGCTCCTACAATGAGCAGTTCTTC
- | TRBJ1-5 | TRBV5-6 | - | CASSEGPHQPQHF | TGTGCCAGCAGCGAGGGACCCCACCAGCCCCAGCATTTT
few | TRBJ2-5 | TRBV28 | - | CASSSDHTSSTQYF | TGTGCCAGCAGTTCAGACCATACGAGTTCCACCCAGTACTTC
many | TRBJ1-6 | TRBV10-3 | - | CAISDPTATLIPNSALHF | TGTGCCATCAGTGACCCGACAGCTACCCTAATTCCCAATTCGGCCCTCCACTTT
- | TRBJ2-5 | TRBV14 | - | CASSQGPYPRRLPTQYF | TGTGCCAGCAGCCAAGGGCCATACCCGCGGAGACTCCCGACCCAGTACTTC
- | TRBJ2-5 | TRBV7-7 | TRBD2 | CASTDTGGETQYF | TGTGCTAGCACCGACACGGGAGGGGAGACCCAGTACTTC
few | TRBJ2-3 | TRBV7-9 | TRBD2 | CASSFSGETDTQYF | TGTGCCAGCAGTTTTAGCGGGGAGACAGATACGCAGTATTTT
few | TRBJ2-5 | TRBV7-2 | - | CASSLGWSKETQYF | TGTGCCAGCAGCCTTGGGTGGTCGAAAGAGACCCAGTACTTC